This entry lists 22 T cell receptor beta chains sequenced from one sample in a study of OX40 agonist ivuxolimab in advanced cancers. Produced via immunoSEQ multiplex PCR; TCRdb's table is partial and in-frame only. The repertoire holds approximately 87,000 clones, under 95% seen once, with 3% to 3.5% in the top ten. The sequencing here drew on CD4+ or CD8+ T cells sorted from blood, taken in a trial of the OX40 agonist ivuxolimab. The receptor source for this set is an adult with an advanced solid tumor such as melanoma, head and neck, liver or kidney cancer.

The chain employs TRBV5-5 and TRBJ1-5, with 7 positions matching TRBD1. Germline lookup yields CDR1 SGHKS and CDR2 YYEKEE (reference sequence). The trim removed 1 base at V and 4 bases at J, leaving 11 bases unmatched. CDR3 length: 17 amino acids. The CDR3 sequence: CASSLSLTGSLNQPQHF. The CDR3 DNA reads as TGTGCCAGCAGCTTGTCCCTGACAGGGAGCTTAAATCAGCCCCAGCATTTT.

This sequence joins TRBV4-2 and TRBJ2-1; 10 nucleotides line up with TRBD1. Germline V gene data show CDR1 as LGHNA and CDR2 as YNFKEQ. This CDR3 region has 19 residues. V lost 0 bases and J lost 7; bases outside the gene matches: 15. CDR3 coding DNA: TGTGCCAGCAGCCAAGATTTTGTGGTGGGACAGGGGAAGGGGAATGAGCAGTTCTTC. Translation gives CASSQDFVVGQGKGNEQFF.

This clone has only one observation. The V call is TRBV6-5, the J call TRBJ2-1; possible D gene TRBD1, 5 bases. Germline V gene lookup returns CDR1 MNHEY and CDR2 SVGAGI. This CDR3 spans 13 amino acids. V was clipped by 5 bases and J by 3 bases, with 8 bases between them. The CDR3: CASSADIYNEQFF. CDR3 nucleotide sequence: TGTGCCAGCAGTGCGGACATCTACAATGAGCAGTTCTTC.

This sequence joins TRBV11-2 and TRBJ2-2; 9 bases line up with TRBD1. V lost 5 bases and J lost 1; bases outside the gene matches: 2. This CDR3 region has 15 residues. CDR1 and CDR2 from the germline V gene are SGHAT and FQNNGV. The CDR3 bases are TGTGCCAGCAGCATGGGACAGGGGAACACCGGGGAGCTGTTTTTT. It specifies CASSMGQGNTGELFF.

This chain links TRBV6-4 with TRBJ1-4; TRBD1 might be the D (6 bases). Germline CDR1 and CDR2: MRHNA and SNTAGT. This CDR3 comprises 16 residues. Trimming cost V 7 bases and J 6 bases, with 21 bases left between them. CDR3 coding DNA: TGTGCCAGCACCCAGAGTAGTCACCACAGGGATGAAAAACTGTTTTTT. Translation: CASTQSSHHRDEKLFF.

This clone was seen a single time. The chain has TRBV5-8 and TRBJ2-7; D unclear. The ends were cut back, 3 bases at V and 6 bases at J, with 19 bases in the middle. The CDR3 length is 15 residues. Germline V CDR1 and CDR2: SGHTS, YDEGEE. CDR3 protein: CASSSARRRWAEQYF. As DNA, the CDR3 is TGTGCCAGCAGCTCTGCAAGACGGCGCTGGGCCGAGCAGTACTTC.

The rearrangement uses TRBV7-9 and TRBJ2-1; the match to TRBD1 covers 7 bases. V gave up 1 base and J gave up 0 bases; unmatched junction bases: 12. CDR1 is SEHNR and CDR2 is FQNEAQ in the germline V gene (reference sequence). The CDR3 has 19 amino acids. The CDR3 bases are TGTGCCAGCAGCTTAGATGGTCGGACAGGCCGAAGCTCCTACAATGAGCAGTTCTTC. Its translation is CASSLDGRTGRSSYNEQFF. The full variable domain, in which reference TRBV7-9 and TRBJ2-1 provide the parts outside the CDR3, is DTGVSQNPRHKITKRGQNVTFRCDPISEHNRLYWYRQTLGQGPEFLTYFQNEAQLEKSRLLSDRFSAERPKGSFSTLEIQRTEQGDSAMYLCASSLDGRTGRSSYNEQFFGPGTRLTVL.

This clone has just one count. This chain uses TRBV29-1 with TRBJ1-2; maybe TRBD1 (5 bases). The CDR3 totals 12 residues. The V and J ends lost 5 bases and 5 bases respectively, with 12 bases between them. Germline V gives CDR1 SQVTM, CDR2 ANQGSEA. The CDR3 loop reads CSVNRGEYGYTF. The CDR3 coding sequence is TGCAGCGTTAACCGAGGGGAATATGGCTACACCTTC.

The chain carries TRBV9 and TRBJ2-7; 10 bases agree with TRBD2. In germline, CDR1 is SGDLS, CDR2 YYNGEE. CDR3 length: 16 amino acids. J was trimmed by 6 bases and V by 4 bases; bases with no gene match: 13. Here the CDR3 DNA reads TGTGCCAGCAGCCATCCTGGGGGAGCGGGAGGGGTCGAGCAGTACTTC. Encoded protein: CASSHPGGAGGVEQYF.

V and J are TRBV9 and TRBJ1-1; D gene ambiguous. Trimming cost V 3 bases and J 1 base, with 10 bases left between them. Looked up from germline, CDR1 is SGDLS and CDR2 is YYNGEE. The CDR3 extends over 14 amino acids. CDR3 coding DNA: TGTGCCAGCAGCGATCGGACGAAGAACACTGAAGCTTTCTTT. This translates into CASSDRTKNTEAFF.

The chain couples TRBV7-3 to TRBJ2-3, with D possibly being TRBD1 (6 bases). The V gene's germline CDR1 is SGHTA and CDR2 FQGTGA. Between the trimmed V and J ends, which lost 0 bases and 4 bases, there was a span of 17 bases. The CDR3 contains 17 residues. Here the CDR3 reads CASSLTGEGENADTQYF. CDR3 nucleotide sequence: TGTGCCAGCAGCTTAACGGGAGAGGGGGAGAACGCAGATACGCAGTATTTT.

V and J are TRBV2 and TRBJ2-2, with a weak D call TRBD1 (5 bases). The CDR3 covers 15 residues. Deletions cut 0 bases from V and 6 bases from J, with 11 bases between. Looked up from germline, CDR1 is SNHLY and CDR2 is FYNNEI. CDR3 nucleotide sequence: TGTGCCAGCAGTGAAGCGTCAGGGTTGGCCGGGGAGCTGTTTTTT. It specifies CASSEASGLAGELFF.

This chain connects TRBV5-8 to TRBJ1-1, with 7 bases that match TRBD1. The V and J ends lost 0 bases and 1 base, in that order; junction bases with no gene match: 3. The CDR3 has 15 residues. In germline, CDR1 is SGHTS, CDR2 YDEGEE. CDR3 residues: CASSLEAGGNTEAFF. CDR3 sequence (DNA): TGTGCCAGCAGCTTGGAGGCAGGGGGGAACACTGAAGCTTTCTTT.

This clone appeared a few times. The V call is TRBV27, the J call TRBJ2-3, with D possibly TRBD1 on 6 matching bases. This CDR3 has 19 residues. Deletions cut 4 bases from V and 2 bases from J, with 25 bases between. CDR1 MNHEY and CDR2 SMNVEV come from the germline V gene (reference sequence). CDR3: CASSSQPGLGASLTDTQYF. The CDR3 region has the DNA TGTGCCAGCAGTTCGCAACCGGGGTTGGGGGCCTCCCTCACAGATACGCAGTATTTT.

This rearrangement joins TRBV19 to TRBJ1-3; 7 bases are a match to TRBD1. V dropped 4 bases and J dropped 2; count of bases not matched to a gene: 5. The CDR3 spans 15 residues. The germline V gene encodes CDR1 LNHDA and CDR2 SQIVND (reference sequence). In nucleotides, the CDR3 is TGTGCCAGTAGTACTTCGGACAGGCCTGGAAACACCATATATTTT. This gives the protein CASSTSDRPGNTIYF.

The chain uses TRBV7-2 and TRBJ1-2; TRBD1 agrees at 9 bases. The CDR3 has 14 amino acids. Trimming took 5 bases from V and 8 from J; bases not matched to a gene: 9. Germline CDR1 SGHTA, CDR2 FQGNSA. The DNA for the CDR3 is TGTGCCAGCAGCAGCCGGGACAGGGCGGGGGGCTACACCTTC. Residues: CASSSRDRAGGYTF.

The chain recombines TRBV28 with TRBJ2-7; tentatively, D is TRBD2 (6 bases). CDR3 length equals 16 residues. Trimming left V 5 bases short and J 9 bases short, with 26 bases between. Germline V gives CDR1 MDHEN, CDR2 SYDVKM. CDR3: CASSPRSREIKRVQYF. DNA of the CDR3: TGTGCCAGCAGTCCCCGGAGCCGGGAGATAAAAAGGGTGCAGTACTTC. Full variable domain (missing parts from reference TRBV28 and TRBJ2-7): DVKVTQSSRYLVKRTGEKVFLECVQDMDHENMFWYRQDPGLGLRLIYFSYDVKMKEKGDIPEGYSVSREKKERFSLILESASTNQTSMYLCASSPRSREIKRVQYFGPGTRLTVT.

V gene TRBV4-1 combines with J gene TRBJ1-2; possibly TRBD1 for D (6 bases). Germline V gives CDR1 MGHRA, CDR2 YSYEKL. The CDR3 length is 15 residues. Trimming removed 1 base at V and 5 bases at J, with 14 bases between. The CDR3 coding sequence is TGCGCCAGCAGCCAAGGAGGGGGGAGTAATTATGGCTACACCTTC. It specifies CASSQGGGSNYGYTF.

The rearrangement joins TRBV10-1 to TRBJ1-5; D is unclear. V was clipped by 0 bases and J by 6 bases, with 6 bases between them. Germline V gives CDR1 WNHNN, CDR2 SYGVQD (reference sequence). The CDR3 consists of 13 residues. CDR3 residues: CASSESTLQPQHF. CDR3 nucleotides: TGCGCCAGCAGTGAGTCGACCCTTCAGCCCCAGCATTTT.

The sample holds one count of this clone. The genes are TRBV13 and TRBJ1-5; 9 bases map to TRBD1. CDR3 length: 16 amino acids. Germline V CDR1 and CDR2: PRHDT, FYEKMQ (reference sequence). V shed 2 bases and J 2 bases; nucleotides not matched to a gene: 4. CDR3: CASSLQQGAGNQPQHF. CDR3 in DNA: TGTGCCAGCAGCTTACAACAGGGGGCCGGCAATCAGCCCCAGCATTTT.

The rearrangement links TRBV6-6 to TRBJ2-7; D tentatively fits TRBD1 or TRBD2 (5 bases each). Per the germline V gene, CDR1 is MNHNY and CDR2 is SVGAGI (reference sequence). CDR3 length: 14 residues. Deletions cut 5 bases from V and 0 bases from J, with 11 bases between. CDR3 DNA: TGTGCCAGCAGTGGGACCGCGAGCTCCTACGAGCAGTACTTC. As protein: CASSGTASSYEQYF.

The chain joins TRBV29-1 to TRBJ1-1; D might be TRBD1 (6 bases). The CDR3 loop spans 15 amino acids. Germline-derived CDR1 and CDR2 are SQVTM and ANQGSEA. V was trimmed by 5 bases and J by 1 base, leaving 17 bases between them. The CDR3 DNA reads as TGCAGCGTTACTACTACCGGGACAACGAACACTGAAGCTTTCTTT. The encoded protein is CSVTTTGTTNTEAFF. Full variable domain (rest looked up from reference TRBV29-1 and TRBJ1-1): SAVISQKPSRDICQRGTSLTIQCQVDSQVTMMFWYRQQPGQSLTLIATANQGSEATYESGFVIDKFPISRPNLTFSTLTVSNMSPEDSSIYLCSVTTTGTTNTEAFFGQGTRLTVV.